This paragraph covers one TCR beta chain sequence. This record comes from a study of blood T cell repertoires in COVID-19. Whole-study context: COVID-19 samples from acute and convalescent phases originated in the United States, Italy and Spain. In each case, the material was cDNA or gDNA derived from T cells, B-cell-depleted T cells, or PBMCs.

CDR3 length: 15 residues. Per the germline V gene, CDR1 is MGHRA and CDR2 is YSYEKL. Trimming pared 0 bases from V and 2 bases from J, leaving 10 bases between. The Seattle patients, enrolled during active infection, were followed longitudinally. Authors' methods: Using reference gene primer amplification, nucleated cell counts were estimated. TCRdb's copy holds only in-frame clones and misses some; the assay was immunoSEQ multiplex PCR. Clonal size and the V and J genes are those of that table, whereas D and trimming came from the DNA. The profile shows roughly 77,000 clones, 76% of them singletons. Sequencing was carried out using peripheral blood. J is TRBJ1-1 and V is TRBV4-1; D is uncertain. The source of this sequence is a man between 60 and 70 years old with COVID-19, enrolled during active disease. The CDR3 DNA reads TGCGCCAGCAGCCAAGAGTTCCGGTTCAACACTGAAGCTTTCTTT. Its translation is CASSQEFRFNTEAFF.